This passage covers 28 T cell receptor beta chains from one sample sequenced in a study of blood T cell repertoires in COVID-19. Data came from immunoSEQ multiplex PCR; TCRdb stores just in-frame clones and leaves some out. This sample has 270,000 or so clones, with approximately 89% found just once. The specimen was PBMCs or T cells enriched from blood (not recorded which). These receptors were collected from a woman under 30 who had recovered from COVID-19.

Comment on this clone: Its ends do not fully match the called genes, so a read error is possible. The chain joins TRBV3-1 (or the pseudogene TRBV3-2) to TRBJ1-2; 9 nucleotides line up with TRBD1. Germline V gene lookup returns CDR1 LGHDT and CDR2 YNNKEL (reference sequence). This CDR3 contains 13 residues. CDR3 loop: CTSSRGQGYGYTF. DNA of the CDR3: TGTACCAGCAGCCGGGGACAGGGCTATGGCTACACCTTC.

The chain uses TRBV18 and TRBJ2-1; 7 nucleotides line up with TRBD1. Trimming cost V 7 bases and J 0 bases; bases outside gene matches: 3. In germline, CDR1 is KGHSH, CDR2 LQKENI. There are 14 residues in the CDR3. CDR3 in DNA: TGTGCCAGCTATGGGGACAGCTCCTACAATGAGCAGTTCTTC. Its protein product is CASYGDSSYNEQFF.

The genes are TRBV2 and TRBJ2-5; 7 nucleotides agree with TRBD1. CDR1 is SNHLY and CDR2 is FYNNEI in the germline V gene. J lost 3 bases, V lost 6 bases, and 1 base had no gene match. The CDR3 is 12 amino acids. The chain's CDR3 is CASSGQEETQYF. The CDR3 bases are TGTGCCAGCAGCGGACAGGAAGAGACCCAGTACTTC.

The chain couples TRBV30 to TRBJ2-5; TRBD2 might be the D (5 bases). CDR3 length: 15 amino acids. Trimming stripped 8 bases from V and 2 bases from J, with 21 bases between. CDR1 and CDR2 from the germline V gene are GTSNPN and SVGIG (reference sequence). This chain's CDR3 is CAGTLSGAPQETQYF. The DNA for the CDR3 is TGTGCCGGCACCTTGAGCGGAGCTCCGCAAGAGACCCAGTACTTC.

This clone was seen a single time. The chain is built from TRBV11-3 and TRBJ2-2, with D possibly matching TRBD2 (6 bases). The V gene's germline CDR1 is SGHNT and CDR2 YENEEA. V was clipped by 5 bases and J by 0 bases, with 13 bases between them. This CDR3 is built from 16 residues. DNA of the CDR3: TGTGCCAGCAGCCGTAGCGGTCCCTCGAACACCGGGGAGCTGTTTTTT. Protein: CASSRSGPSNTGELFF.

The V gene is TRBV27, the J gene TRBJ2-5, with TRBD1 identical over 7 bases. The CDR3 consists of 12 residues. The trim removed 6 bases at V and 7 bases at J, leaving 5 bases unmatched. Germline V gene lookup returns CDR1 MNHEY and CDR2 SMNVEV (reference sequence). The CDR3 nucleotides read TGTGCCAGCAGGATCCCAGGGGGGACCCAGTACTTC. Encoded protein: CASRIPGGTQYF.

The chain joins TRBV11-3 to TRBJ1-2, with no clear D. The CDR3 totals 13 residues. Germline V gene data show CDR1 as SGHNT and CDR2 as YENEEA. The V end lost 3 bases, the J end lost 8 bases, and 13 bases lay between the germline ends. The CDR3 loop is CASSFGRRGGYTF. The CDR3 DNA follows: TGTGCCAGCAGCTTTGGACGGCGCGGGGGCTACACCTTC. The full variable domain, its missing parts supplied by reference TRBV11-3 and TRBJ1-2, is EAGVVQSPRYKIIEKKQPVAFWCNPISGHNTLYWYLQNLGQGPELLIRYENEEAVDDSQLPKDRFSAERLKGVDSTLKIQPAELGDSAVYLCASSFGRRGGYTFGSGTRLTVV.

This clone showed up just once. CDR3 sequence: CASSTWTSGRSTDTQYF. The CDR3 region has the DNA TGTGCCAGCAGCACTTGGACTAGCGGGAGGAGCACAGATACGCAGTATTTT. The V call is TRBV7-6, the J call TRBJ2-3, with 14 bases that match TRBD2. CDR3 size: 17 residues. Germline V gene lookup returns CDR1 SGHVS and CDR2 FNYEAQ. Germline trimming cut 5 bases from V and 0 bases from J; bases unmatched to any gene: 4. Complete variable domain (other parts from reference TRBV7-6 and TRBJ2-3): GAGVSQSPRYKVTKRGQDVALRCDPISGHVSLYWYRQALGQGPEFLTYFNYEAQQDKSGLPNDRFSAERPEGSISTLTIQRTEQRDSAMYRCASSTWTSGRSTDTQYFGPGTRLTVL.

As for this clone: At one boundary the junction diverges from the germline segment, which might be a read error. The chain couples TRBV11-3 to TRBJ2-7; TRBD1 is a possible D gene (5 bases). The CDR3 length is 15 residues. CDR1 and CDR2 from the germline V gene are SGHNT and YENEEA. CDR3 nucleotide sequence: TGTGCTAGCAGCGTAGGACACGAATACTCCTACGAGCAGTACTTC. Its translation is CASSVGHEYSYEQYF.

This clone was counted between two and nine times. This sequence joins TRBV5-1 and TRBJ2-3; possibly TRBD2 for D (6 bases). Between the trimmed V and J ends, which lost 5 bases and 5 bases, there was a span of 12 bases. This CDR3 has 13 amino acids. Germline V lookup: CDR1 SGHRS, CDR2 YFSETQ. CDR3: CASSSQTRDTQYF. For the CDR3, the DNA is TGCGCCAGCAGTTCTCAGACTAGAGATACGCAGTATTTT. The full variable domain, completed using reference TRBV5-1 and TRBJ2-3, is KAGVTQTPRYLIKTRGQQVTLSCSPISGHRSVSWYQQTPGQGLQFLFEYFSETQRNKGNFPGRFSGRQFSNSRSEMNVSTLELGDSALYLCASSSQTRDTQYFGPGTRLTVL.

This clone was detected once. V and J are TRBV7-8 and TRBJ1-3; D not resolved. CDR1 and CDR2 (germline): SGHVS, FQNEAQ. V was trimmed by 4 bases and J by 3 bases, leaving 7 bases between them. This CDR3 is built from 13 residues. The CDR3 sequence: CASSSGLGNTIYF. The CDR3 coding sequence is TGTGCCAGCAGCTCGGGTCTTGGAAACACCATATATTTT.

In DNA, the CDR3 is TGTGCCAGCAGCCATCCCGGACAGGGGGAAAATCAGCCCCAGCATTTT. Its protein product is CASSHPGQGENQPQHF. The chain combines TRBV4-2 with TRBJ1-5; TRBD1 aligns across 10 bases. Losses at the gene ends were 3 bases for V and 4 bases for J; bases not matched to a gene: 6. This CDR3 has 16 amino acids. The V gene's germline CDR1 is LGHNA and CDR2 YNFKEQ.

In this sample, this clone turned up once. V gene TRBV4-1 combines with J gene TRBJ2-3, with TRBD2 as a possible D gene (7 bases). Trimming removed 1 base from V and 2 bases from J, with 22 bases in between. This CDR3 region has 19 residues. Germline lookup yields CDR1 MGHRA and CDR2 YSYEKL. The CDR3 protein is CASSQAPGWGGRPTDTQYF. The CDR3 region has the DNA TGCGCCAGCAGCCAAGCCCCCGGGTGGGGGGGCCGCCCCACAGATACGCAGTATTTT.

V and J are TRBV5-1 and TRBJ1-4, with unresolved D. The CDR3 spans 16 residues. Looked up from germline, CDR1 is SGHRS and CDR2 is YFSETQ. V dropped 4 bases and J dropped 0 bases, with 13 bases sitting between them. This CDR3 is CASSLQTPSTNEKLFF. The DNA for the CDR3 is TGCGCCAGCAGCCTCCAGACACCCTCAACTAATGAAAAACTGTTTTTT.

The chain is built from TRBV28 and TRBJ1-2; 7 bases line up with TRBD1. V was clipped by 4 bases and J by 4 bases; unmatched bases: 9. Germline V gene data show CDR1 as MDHEN and CDR2 as SYDVKM. This CDR3 spans 15 amino acids. The CDR3 coding sequence is TGTGCCAGCAGTTCACAGGGGTTTCAAGCCTATGGCTACACCTTC. This sequence encodes CASSSQGFQAYGYTF.

This chain links TRBV7-2 with TRBJ1-2; D is uncertain. The CDR3 extends over 14 amino acids. Germline CDR1 SGHTA, CDR2 FQGNSA. With 2 bases removed from V and 5 bases from J, the gap between germline ends came to 12 bases. The CDR3 is CASSLRAGTYGYTF. The CDR3 DNA reads as TGTGCCAGCAGCTTAAGGGCGGGAACTTATGGCTACACCTTC.

This clone was seen a few times. The chain combines TRBV7-3 with TRBJ1-6; 9 bases line up with TRBD1. The CDR3 extends over 15 amino acids. With V trimmed by 5 bases and J by 9 bases, 8 bases remained unmatched. Germline V gene lookup returns CDR1 SGHTA and CDR2 FQGTGA. The chain's CDR3 is CASSLDRGIVSPLHF. As DNA, the CDR3 is TGTGCCAGCAGCCTCGACAGGGGGATCGTTTCACCCCTCCACTTT.

This rearrangement joins TRBV15 to TRBJ2-7; 12 positions match TRBD1. Unmatched junction bases numbered 2, after V lost 4 bases and J lost 1 base. The CDR3 is 15 amino acids. Germline V gene lookup returns CDR1 LNHNV and CDR2 YYDKDF (reference sequence). This chain's CDR3 is CATSMGQGASYEQYF. The CDR3 DNA reads TGTGCCACCAGCATGGGACAGGGGGCTTCCTACGAGCAGTACTTC.

V gene TRBV29-1 combines with J gene TRBJ2-5, with 9 bases matching TRBD2. Germline V gene lookup returns CDR1 SQVTM and CDR2 ANQGSEA. Trimming at V came to 0 bases and at J to 4 bases, leaving 6 bases not matched to a gene. This CDR3 contains 15 residues. CDR3 DNA: TGCAGCGTTGAAGAAGGAAGCGGGGGGAGAGAGACCCAGTACTTC. Protein product: CSVEEGSGGRETQYF.

The chain is built from TRBV27 and TRBJ1-2; the D gene is possibly TRBD1 (5 bases). The CDR3 runs to 11 residues. Germline CDR1 MNHEY, CDR2 SMNVEV (reference sequence). The V gene lost 5 bases and the J gene lost 5 bases, with 6 bases spanning the gap. The DNA for the CDR3 is TGTGCCAGCAGTAAGGGGTATGGCTACACCTTC. Its translation: CASSKGYGYTF.

V and J are TRBV4-3 and TRBJ1-6, with D uncertain. Trimming took 5 bases from V and 7 from J, leaving 6 bases between them. The germline V gene encodes CDR1 LGHNA and CDR2 YSLEER. The CDR3 is 12 amino acids. The CDR3: CASSNANSPLHF. CDR3 DNA: TGCGCCAGCAGCAACGCGAATTCACCCCTCCACTTT.

The chain is built from TRBV21-1 and TRBJ2-1; the table assigns TRBD2, which was not confirmed against the DNA. TRBV21-1 is a pseudogene. The CDR3 length is 15 residues. CDR3 amino acids: CASGWDSSSYNEQFF. The CDR3 DNA reads as TGTGCCAGCGGATGGGACTCGAGCTCCTACAATGAGCAGTTCTTC.

The rearrangement joins TRBV19 to TRBJ2-3, with TRBD1 matching 10 bases. This CDR3 spans 15 amino acids. Germline V gene lookup returns CDR1 LNHDA and CDR2 SQIVND (reference sequence). After removal of 6 bases from V and 3 bases from J, the junction contained 6 bases not matched to a gene. CDR3 amino acids: CASSRDRGGTDTQYF. DNA of the CDR3: TGTGCCAGTAGCCGGGACAGGGGAGGGACAGATACGCAGTATTTT.

V usage is TRBV5-4 and J usage is TRBJ2-1, with D perhaps TRBD2 (6 bases). V lost 4 bases to trimming and J lost 5 bases, with 16 bases between them. This CDR3 is 15 amino acids long. Germline V gene data show CDR1 as SGHNT and CDR2 as YYREEE (reference sequence). CDR3 region: CASSNPGLVNNEQFF. CDR3 in DNA: TGTGCCAGCAGCAACCCGGGACTGGTCAACAATGAGCAGTTCTTC.

The chain couples TRBV23-1 to TRBJ2-7; 7 bases agree with TRBD1. TRBV23-1 is an open reading frame whose function is uncertain. With 0 bases clipped from V and 7 bases from J, the junction kept 9 bases outside the gene matches. The CDR3 is 15 residues long. The chain's CDR3 is CASSQSGTEDAEQYF. CDR3 nucleotide sequence: TGCGCCAGCAGTCAATCCGGGACAGAGGATGCGGAGCAGTACTTC.

The chain has TRBV7-6 and TRBJ2-7; TRBD2 might be the D (6 bases). V was shortened by 2 bases and J by 0 bases, with 17 bases between the two germline ends. The length of the CDR3 is 17 residues. Germline V CDR1 and CDR2: SGHVS, FNYEAQ. The CDR3 loop is CASSLSGYKEGSYEQYF. The CDR3 region has the DNA TGTGCCAGCAGCTTATCCGGCTACAAGGAGGGCTCCTACGAGCAGTACTTC.

This chain joins TRBV7-2 and TRBJ2-1, with a weak D call TRBD1 (5 bases). Germline V CDR1 and CDR2: SGHTA, FQGNSA. Trimming cost V 1 base and J 7 bases, with 14 bases left between them. This CDR3 has 15 amino acids. DNA for the CDR3: TGTGCCAGCAGCTTAGTGGGGCCTACTGGGAATGAGCAGTTCTTC. It translates to CASSLVGPTGNEQFF. The full variable domain, its missing parts supplied by reference TRBV7-2 and TRBJ2-1, is GAGVSQSPSNKVTEKGKDVELRCDPISGHTALYWYRQSLGQGLEFLIYFQGNSAPDKSGLPSDRFSAERTGGSVSTLTIQRTQQEDSAVYLCASSLVGPTGNEQFFGPGTRLTVL.

This chain links TRBV2 with TRBJ2-7, with 7 bases aligning to TRBD1. Germline V gene lookup returns CDR1 SNHLY and CDR2 FYNNEI. This CDR3 is 16 amino acids long. V lost 8 bases and J lost 2; bases outside the gene matches: 15. The CDR3 DNA follows: TGTGCCAGCGCCAACGGGCGGAACAGGGGAACCTACGAGCAGTACTTC. Translation gives CASANGRNRGTYEQYF.